This TCR beta chain was observed in a study of T cells in Graves' hyperthyroidism and ophthalmopathy. Study details: Upon initial diagnosis and before any treatment, peripheral blood was collected. Study conclusions and caveats: Appearing also in blood were most of the thyroid clonotypes expanded above 0.001.

Exclusion of a patient resulted from uncontrolled infection, other autoimmune disease, pregnancy or lactation. Remarks on this clonotype: Antigen: not known.

TCR beta CDR3 regions were amplified from RNA. TCR CDR3 underwent first-round RT-PCR with the HTBI primer set. Each CDR3 protein gets one entry after TCRdb re-called the multiplex PCR reads with MiXCR. The sample holds about 480,000 distinct CDR3 sequences; approximately 15% are singletons and the top ten take 15% to 20%. V gave up 1 base and J gave up 5 bases, with 7 bases separating them. The CDR3 is made up of 13 amino acids. Germline V gene data show CDR1 as SGHDN and CDR2 as FVKESK. This TCR was recovered from a woman aged 18 to 35 with Graves' hyperthyroidism. The V call is TRBV14, the J call TRBJ2-3; D gene uncertain. The source material was blood. CDR3 coding DNA: TGTGCCAGCAGCCAAGGTGTGGTAGATACGCAGTATTTT. Translation gives CASSQGVVDTQYF. The full variable domain, its missing parts supplied by reference TRBV14 and TRBJ2-3, is EAGVTQFPSHSVIEKGQTVTLRCDPISGHDNLYWYRRVMGKEIKFLLHFVKESKQDESGMPNNRFLAERTGGTYSTLKVQPAELEDSGVYFCASSQGVVDTQYFGPGTRLTVL.